This TCR beta chain emerged from a study of beta chain features in type 1 diabetes. The overall study: Patients shared similar age, gender and cell yields with healthy donors. Study-wide results and limits: The study notes PCR might favor shorter templates equally in patients and controls. The question of HLA type influencing TCRB rearrangement was one that remained unresolved here.

Every isolated RNA sample was fully reverse transcribed, so sequencing captured expressed TCRB transcripts. It was found that naive, central memory and regulatory T cell samples averaged around 3.7 million reads. TCRdb's copy holds only in-frame clones and misses some; the assay was immunoSEQ multiplex PCR. There are fewer than 350,000 clones in the sample; 8% occur only once, and approximately 1% lies in the top ten. About this clone itself: The antigen remains undetermined.

This sequence originates from a woman in her late teens or twenties in good health. Input material: central memory CD4+ T cells from blood.

CDR3 coding DNA: TGTGCCAGCAGCCTCAGGGGACCCGCAGATACGCAGTATTTT. Amino acid sequence: CASSLRGPADTQYF. This chain connects TRBV7-2 to TRBJ2-3, with a weak D call TRBD1 (6 bases). The CDR3 extends over 14 amino acids. Between the trimmed V and J ends, which lost 5 bases and 4 bases, there was a span of 13 bases. Germline CDR1 SGHTA, CDR2 FQGNSA.